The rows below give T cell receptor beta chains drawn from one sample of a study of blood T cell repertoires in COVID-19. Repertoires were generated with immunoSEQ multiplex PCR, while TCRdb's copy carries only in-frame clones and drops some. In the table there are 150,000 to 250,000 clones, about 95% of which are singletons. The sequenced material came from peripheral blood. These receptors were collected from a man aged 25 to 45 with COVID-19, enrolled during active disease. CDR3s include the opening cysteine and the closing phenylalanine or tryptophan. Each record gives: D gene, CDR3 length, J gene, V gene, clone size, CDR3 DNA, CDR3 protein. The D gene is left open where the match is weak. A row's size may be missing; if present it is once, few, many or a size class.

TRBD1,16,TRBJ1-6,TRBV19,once,TGTGCCAGTAGTACGGGACAGGGGGCTGGTAATTCACCCCTCCACTTT,CASSTGQGAGNSPLHF
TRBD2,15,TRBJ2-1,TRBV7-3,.,TGTGCCAGCAGCCGGATCCTAGCGGAGTACAATGAGCAGTTCTTC,CASSRILAEYNEQFF
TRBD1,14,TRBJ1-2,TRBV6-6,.,TGTGCCAGCAGAGAACAGGGGGCGCCGGGTGGCTACACCTTC,CASREQGAPGGYTF
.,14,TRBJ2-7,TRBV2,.,TGTGCCAGCAGAGCGGACGGTAGCTCCTACGAGCAGTACTTC,CASRADGSSYEQYF
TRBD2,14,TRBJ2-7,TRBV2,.,TGTGCCAGCAGGGCTAGCGGGGGGGTCTACGAGCAGTACTTC,CASRASGGVYEQYF
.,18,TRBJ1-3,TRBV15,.,TGTGCCACCAGCAGAGAGGGCCAGACCTTTAACTCTGGAAACACCATATATTTT,CATSREGQTFNSGNTIYF
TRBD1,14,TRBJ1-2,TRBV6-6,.,TGTGCCAGCAGTTACCCGGGACAGGGCTATGGCTACACCTTC,CASSYPGQGYGYTF
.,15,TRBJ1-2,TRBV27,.,TGTGCCAGCAGTTTATCGGAGGGGCGGTACTATGGCTACACCTTC,CASSLSEGRYYGYTF
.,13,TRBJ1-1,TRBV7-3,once,TGTGCCAGCAGCCAGGGTCAGGGTCGGGAAGCTTTCTTT,CASSQGQGREAFF
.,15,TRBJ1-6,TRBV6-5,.,TGTGCCAGCAGTTACGACTCCCCAACCAGTTCACCCCTCCACTTT,CASSYDSPTSSPLHF
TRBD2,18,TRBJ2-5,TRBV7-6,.,TGTGCCAGCAGCTTAGAGGCACGACTAGCGGGGAACCAAGAGACCCAGTACTTC,CASSLEARLAGNQETQYF